This TCR beta chain was recorded in a study of Ad26.COV2.S vaccination and SARS-CoV-2 variants. With 5 bases clipped from V and 2 bases from J, the junction kept 11 bases outside the gene matches. The CDR3 is made up of 17 amino acids. CDR1 and CDR2 (germline): SGHTA, FQGNSA. Whole-study findings and limits: It was vaccine recipients, not placebo recipients, who had the higher spike-specific TCR breadth.

The repertoire was sequenced with immunoSEQ multiplex PCR; TCRdb's copy has only in-frame clones and lacks some. The table shows around 7,000 clones, with 84% occurring only once. Comment on this clone: Its specificity is unknown.

This TCR was recovered from a human donor who had recovered from COVID-19. The sequencing here drew on peripheral blood, taken after recovery from COVID-19. This sequence joins TRBV7-2 and TRBJ2-3, with TRBD2 identical over 9 bases. CDR3 amino acids: CASSRGESGRTTDTQYF. The CDR3 coding sequence is TGTGCCAGCAGCCGGGGCGAAAGCGGGAGGACCACAGATACGCAGTATTTT.